Presented here are 7 T cell receptor beta chains from one specimen sequenced in a study of radiation and T cells in renal cell carcinoma. Time point given: blood 2 weeks post-SBRT. Treatment noted: 15 Gy SBRT to primary tumor, nephrectomy 4 weeks later. Repertoires were generated with immunoSEQ multiplex PCR, while TCRdb's copy carries only in-frame clones and drops some. The sample has just over 150,000 clones, approximately 88% seen once; the top ten hold 10% to 15%. The sample here was blood, taken from a patient whose treatment included radiotherapy and nephrectomy. These receptors all come from a woman between 50 and 59 years old with renal cell carcinoma.

The rearrangement links TRBV7-2 to TRBJ2-5; TRBD1 agrees at 11 bases. In germline, CDR1 is SGHTA, CDR2 FQGNSA. The junction had 6 bases not matched to a gene; V was cut back by 4 bases and J by 2 bases. This CDR3 comprises 16 residues. The CDR3 loop is CASSSGDRGSQETQYF. CDR3 in DNA: TGTGCCAGCAGCTCCGGGGACAGGGGGAGTCAAGAGACCCAGTACTTC.

The chain recombines TRBV15 with TRBJ1-1; 12 nucleotides align to TRBD1. Germline V CDR1 and CDR2: LNHNV, YYDKDF (reference sequence). With 7 bases clipped from V and 5 bases from J, the junction kept 5 bases outside the gene matches. This CDR3 has 14 residues. The CDR3 DNA reads as TGTGCCACCAAGAGGGACAGGGGGCGAACTGAAGCTTTCTTT. It codes for CATKRDRGRTEAFF. Based on the CDR3 plus reference TRBV15 and TRBJ1-1, the full variable domain is DAMVIQNPRYQVTQFGKPVTLSCSQTLNHNVMYWYQQKSSQAPKLLFHYYDKDFNNEADTPDNFQSRRPNTSFCFLDIRSPGLGDTAMYLCATKRDRGRTEAFFGQGTRLTVV.

The chain is built from TRBV4-1 and TRBJ1-2, with D tentatively TRBD1 (5 bases). Between the trimmed V and J ends, which lost 2 bases and 4 bases, there was a span of 17 bases. This CDR3 has 16 amino acids. Per the germline V gene, CDR1 is MGHRA and CDR2 is YSYEKL. The DNA of the CDR3 is TGCGCCAGCAGCCAACCAGGGAGGACCCTGTCCTATGGCTACACCTTC. As protein: CASSQPGRTLSYGYTF.

This chain links TRBV18 with TRBJ2-1; 10 bases agree with TRBD1. Trimming cost V 2 bases and J 8 bases; bases outside gene matches: 9. The CDR3 is made up of 16 amino acids. Germline CDR1 and CDR2: KGHSH and LQKENI. CDR3 nucleotide sequence: TGTGCCAGCTCACCAGGTTGGGACAGGGGTATCGATGAGCAGTTCTTC. This gives the protein CASSPGWDRGIDEQFF.

The chain carries TRBV6-1 and TRBJ2-2; TRBD1 matches at 8 bases. The ends lost 6 bases at V and 5 bases at J; junction bases unmatched: 8. CDR3 length: 15 residues. Looked up from germline, CDR1 is MNHNS and CDR2 is SASEGT. The CDR3 nucleotides read TGTGCCAGCAGGCAGGGGGCGATTATGACCGGGGAGCTGTTTTTT. It specifies CASRQGAIMTGELFF.

This chain links TRBV6-6 with TRBJ1-2; a weak D match, TRBD1 (6 bases). From germline, CDR1 is MNHNY and CDR2 SVGAGI (reference sequence). V was clipped by 2 bases and J by 8 bases, with 18 bases between them. The CDR3 loop spans 15 amino acids. CDR3 nucleotides: TGTGCCAGCAGTTACGGGGGCAGGGGCGGGGAAGGCTACACCTTC. It encodes CASSYGGRGGEGYTF.

The V gene is TRBV12-5, the J gene TRBJ2-3; 7 nucleotides align to TRBD1. Germline values: CDR1 LGHNT, CDR2 FRNRAP. J lost 8 bases, V lost 6 bases, and 11 bases had no gene match. There are 14 residues in the CDR3. CDR3 protein: CASGAGGFPSTQYF. The CDR3 nucleotides read TGTGCTAGTGGGGCAGGGGGATTTCCCAGTACGCAGTATTTT.